Following are 21 T cell receptor beta chains from one sample sequenced in a study of CD8 T cells in Susac syndrome. RNA in amounts of about 0.5 to 1 ug was reverse transcribed with random hexamers. A single record per CDR3 protein comes from TCRdb applying MiXCR to the immunoSEQ multiplex PCR reads. The data hold approximately 150,000 distinct CDR3 sequences, with 95% observed a single time. Source material: CD4+ T cells from PBMCs. These TCRs come from a human donor with multiple sclerosis.

The V and J genes are TRBV28 and TRBJ2-5; tentatively, D is TRBD1 (6 bases). V lost 6 bases to trimming and J lost 4 bases, with 12 bases between them. This CDR3 region has 13 residues. The germline V gene has CDR1 MDHEN and CDR2 SYDVKM. CDR3 residues: CASRKGHIETQYF. CDR3 sequence (DNA): TGTGCCAGCAGGAAGGGACATATAGAGACCCAGTACTTC.

This clonotype was counted between two and nine times. This chain joins TRBV13 and TRBJ2-1; 7 bases map to TRBD2. In germline, CDR1 is PRHDT, CDR2 FYEKMQ (reference sequence). The CDR3 loop spans 16 amino acids. V lost 0 bases to trimming and J lost 0 bases; unmatched junction nucleotides: 2. CDR3 in DNA: TGTGCCAGCAGCTTAGGCGGCGGGAGCTCCTACAATGAGCAGTTCTTC. Amino acid sequence: CASSLGGGSSYNEQFF.

This rearrangement joins TRBV29-1 to TRBJ1-2; 8 bases line up with TRBD1. Germline V lookup: CDR1 SQVTM, CDR2 ANQGSEA. This CDR3 comprises 12 residues. With 5 bases clipped from V and 7 bases from J, the junction kept 6 bases outside the gene matches. DNA for the CDR3: TGCAGCGTTCTGGACAGGGCGGGTGGCTACACCTTC. This codes for CSVLDRAGGYTF.

V is TRBV6-2 or TRBV6-3 and J is TRBJ1-1; the D is unclear. The germline gives CDR1 MNHEY, CDR2 SVGEGT. The CDR3 is 11 amino acids. With 4 bases removed from V and 7 bases from J, the gap between germline ends came to 7 bases. CDR3 in DNA: TGTGCCAGCAGTTGGGGAATTGAAGCTTTCTTT. It translates to CASSWGIEAFF.

The J gene is TRBJ2-2, the V gene TRBV9; possible D gene TRBD2, 7 bases. The CDR3 totals 17 residues. With 0 bases removed from V and 6 bases from J, the gap between germline ends came to 18 bases. The germline V gene encodes CDR1 SGDLS and CDR2 YYNGEE. This chain's CDR3 is CASSVAVNRAGAGELFF. The CDR3 region has the DNA TGTGCCAGCAGCGTAGCAGTGAACAGGGCGGGAGCCGGGGAGCTGTTTTTT. The full variable domain, rest sourced from reference TRBV9 and TRBJ2-2, is DSGVTQTPKHLITATGQRVTLRCSPRSGDLSVYWYQQSLDQGLQFLIQYYNGEERAKGNILERFSAQQFPDLHSELNLSSLELGDSALYFCASSVAVNRAGAGELFFGEGSRLTVL.

This chain connects TRBV9 to TRBJ2-3, with TRBD2 matching 10 bases. The length of the CDR3 is 19 residues. The V gene's germline CDR1 is SGDLS and CDR2 YYNGEE. Trimming at V came to 4 bases and at J to 3 bases, leaving 17 bases not matched to a gene. CDR3 sequence reads: CASSSPTGLATVVTDTQYF. CDR3 nucleotides: TGTGCCAGCAGCTCGCCGACGGGACTAGCGACGGTCGTGACAGATACGCAGTATTTT.

The chain has TRBV15 and TRBJ2-5, with no clear D. CDR1 and CDR2 (germline): LNHNV, YYDKDF (reference sequence). CDR3 length: 13 amino acids. V gave up 3 bases and J gave up 4 bases, with 9 bases separating them. The CDR3 bases are TGTGCCACCAGCAGTCCGGACCGAGAGACCCAGTACTTC. Residues: CATSSPDRETQYF. The full variable domain, in which reference TRBV15 and TRBJ2-5 provide the parts outside the CDR3, is DAMVIQNPRYQVTQFGKPVTLSCSQTLNHNVMYWYQQKSSQAPKLLFHYYDKDFNNEADTPDNFQSRRPNTSFCFLDIRSPGLGDTAMYLCATSSPDRETQYFGPGTRLLVL.

V is TRBV20-1 and J is TRBJ1-6, with unresolved D. In germline, CDR1 is DFQATT, CDR2 SNEGSKA (reference sequence). Deletions cut 3 bases from V and 6 bases from J, with 9 bases between. This CDR3 region has 13 residues. The CDR3 bases are TGCAGTGCTAGCTGGCAGGCTAATTCACCCCTCCACTTT. As protein: CSASWQANSPLHF.

CDR3 coding DNA: TGTGCCAGCAGAAGAAGACAGGGCCGCTATGGCTACACCTTC. Its translation: CASRRRQGRYGYTF. V is TRBV2 and J is TRBJ1-2; 7 nucleotides agree with TRBD1. There are 14 residues in the CDR3. The V and J ends lost 6 bases and 4 bases, in that order; junction bases with no gene match: 8. From germline, CDR1 is SNHLY and CDR2 FYNNEI.

Only one count was recorded for this clonotype. J is TRBJ2-3 and V is TRBV11-2, with 7 bases matching TRBD2. From germline, CDR1 is SGHAT and CDR2 FQNNGV. The CDR3 sequence is 16 residues long. The J segment lost 2 bases and the V segment lost 1 base, leaving 6 bases of the junction unmatched. The CDR3 DNA is TGTGCCAGCAGCTTAGTTTTGGGGGGGTTCACAGATACGCAGTATTTT. Residues: CASSLVLGGFTDTQYF.

This clonotype has a single count. This sequence joins TRBV2 and TRBJ2-7; D is possibly TRBD1 (5 bases). This CDR3 spans 12 amino acids. V was clipped by 6 bases and J by 1 base, with 7 bases between them. Germline assignment: CDR1 SNHLY and CDR2 FYNNEI. CDR3 in DNA: TGTGCCAGCAGGAGGACATCCTACGAGCAGTACTTC. Its protein is CASRRTSYEQYF.

V usage is TRBV6-5 and J usage is TRBJ1-1; unclear D gene. Trimming pared 4 bases from V and 0 bases from J, leaving 9 bases between. CDR1 and CDR2 (germline): MNHEY, SVGAGI. This CDR3 has 14 amino acids. CDR3 in DNA: TGTGCCAGCAGTTGGTCCAGAATGAACACTGAAGCTTTCTTT. This encodes CASSWSRMNTEAFF.

The gene calls are TRBV28 and TRBJ2-5, with D unclear. CDR1 and CDR2 (germline): MDHEN, SYDVKM. Trimming cost V 4 bases and J 5 bases, with 5 bases left between them. The CDR3 is 11 residues long. CDR3 sequence (DNA): TGTGCCAGCAGTTGGCGGGAGACCCAGTACTTC. Its translation: CASSWRETQYF. Based on the CDR3 plus reference TRBV28 and TRBJ2-5, the full variable domain is DVKVTQSSRYLVKRTGEKVFLECVQDMDHENMFWYRQDPGLGLRLIYFSYDVKMKEKGDIPEGYSVSREKKERFSLILESASTNQTSMYLCASSWRETQYFGPGTRLLVL.

The chain recombines TRBV14 with TRBJ2-7; 8 nucleotides agree with TRBD1. This CDR3 contains 15 residues. V shed 7 bases, J shed 4 bases, and the junction held 12 bases outside the gene matches. Germline lookup yields CDR1 SGHDN and CDR2 FVKESK. In nucleotides, the CDR3 is TGTGCCAGCAACTCACGAGGGACAGGATCGTACGAGCAGTACTTC. Amino acids: CASNSRGTGSYEQYF.

As DNA, the CDR3 is TGCAGCGTTGAGGTGCAGGGTGGGGACGTAGATCAGCCCCAGCATTTT. Translated: CSVEVQGGDVDQPQHF. The V gene is TRBV29-1, the J gene TRBJ1-5; possible D gene TRBD1, 5 bases. Germline CDR1 SQVTM, CDR2 ANQGSEA. The CDR3 extends over 16 amino acids. Between the trimmed V and J ends, which lost 3 bases and 5 bases, there was a span of 20 bases.

In its sample, this clonotype was seen once. The J gene is TRBJ2-7, the V gene TRBV29-1; maybe TRBD2 (6 bases). The CDR3 is 13 amino acids. Germline V lookup: CDR1 SQVTM, CDR2 ANQGSEA. V dropped 5 bases and J dropped 2 bases, with 13 bases sitting between them. The CDR3 region has the DNA TGCAGCGTTCTGGGGGAGGCCACCTACGAGCAGTACTTC. Amino acid sequence: CSVLGEATYEQYF.

The chain combines TRBV11-1 with TRBJ2-3, with unresolved D. This CDR3 contains 13 residues. V was pared by 3 bases and J by 11 bases, with 15 bases between. CDR1 and CDR2 (germline): SGHAT, FQDESV (reference sequence). The CDR3 is CASSLPPVKVQYF. In nucleotides, the CDR3 is TGTGCCAGCAGCTTGCCCCCCGTGAAGGTGCAGTATTTT.

The chain carries TRBV5-4 and TRBJ2-1; D remains ambiguous. Germline V lookup: CDR1 SGHNT, CDR2 YYREEE (reference sequence). The CDR3 has 13 residues. Trimming took 4 bases from V and 5 from J, leaving 10 bases between them. The CDR3 DNA follows: TGTGCCAGCAGCCCCCCACTCAACAATGAGCAGTTCTTC. This codes for CASSPPLNNEQFF.

V is TRBV5-1 and J is TRBJ1-2, with 7 bases identical to TRBD1. Germline V lookup: CDR1 SGHRS, CDR2 YFSETQ. The V gene end was trimmed by 0 bases and the J gene end by 7 bases; junction bases not matched to a gene: 9. The CDR3 sequence is 15 residues long. This CDR3 reads CASSLAGTDPPGYTF. The CDR3 DNA reads as TGCGCCAGCAGCTTGGCTGGGACAGACCCTCCTGGCTACACCTTC.

The chain joins TRBV28 to TRBJ2-1; D is perhaps TRBD1 (5 bases). In germline, CDR1 is MDHEN, CDR2 SYDVKM. This CDR3 is built from 15 residues. V lost 3 bases and J lost 1, with 10 bases in between. The CDR3 nucleotides are TGTGCCAGCAGTTTTCCAGGGTTGTCCTACAATGAGCAGTTCTTC. Amino acids: CASSFPGLSYNEQFF. Full variable domain (rest looked up from reference TRBV28 and TRBJ2-1): DVKVTQSSRYLVKRTGEKVFLECVQDMDHENMFWYRQDPGLGLRLIYFSYDVKMKEKGDIPEGYSVSREKKERFSLILESASTNQTSMYLCASSFPGLSYNEQFFGPGTRLTVL.

V gene TRBV19 combines with J gene TRBJ2-1, with no clear D. CDR3 length equals 13 residues. CDR1 is LNHDA and CDR2 is SQIVND in the germline V gene (reference sequence). Trimming cost V 2 bases and J 6 bases, with 8 bases left between them. CDR3 bases: TGTGCCAGTAGTATACAAGGGTCCAATGAGCAGTTCTTC. Protein: CASSIQGSNEQFF. Using reference TRBV19 and TRBJ2-1 for the parts outside the CDR3, the full variable domain is DGGITQSPKYLFRKEGQNVTLSCEQNLNHDAMYWYRQDPGQGLRLIYYSQIVNDFQKGDIAEGYSVSREKKESFPLTVTSAQKNPTAFYLCASSIQGSNEQFFGPGTRLTVL.